The rows below give T cell receptor beta chains drawn from one sample of a study of early T cells in non-severe SARS-CoV-2 infection. TCRdb reanalysed the 5' RACE reads using MiXCR and keeps one entry per CDR3 protein. The repertoire holds tens of thousands of distinct CDR3 sequences, with about 12% as singletons. Specimen: whole blood, collected at baseline. The receptors were gathered from an adult who was a healthcare worker with PCR-confirmed SARS-CoV-2 infection or an uninfected control (not recorded which). The CDR3 runs from the conserved cysteine through the conserved F or W.

V gene	J gene	CDR3 protein
TRBV7-2	TRBJ2-7	CASNPPGTTYEQYF
TRBV2	TRBJ2-5	CASLRAETQYF
TRBV12-3/TRBV12-4	TRBJ1-1	CASNLQGAWNTEAFF
TRBV3-1	TRBJ1-2	CASSQTPAGKNGYTF
TRBV5-1	TRBJ2-3	CASSLPRTGGASDTQYF
TRBV6-4	TRBJ2-3	CASSEGRGSDTQYF
TRBV5-6	TRBJ2-4	CASSLGLYGGNIQYF
TRBV18	TRBJ2-3	CASSLGQTVADTQYF
TRBV29-1	TRBJ2-7	CSVVGSLSYEQYF
TRBV6-5	TRBJ2-5	CASSSRTTQETQYF
TRBV5-4	TRBJ2-7	CASSRPGLAPEQYF